This TCR beta chain derives from a study of early T cells in non-severe SARS-CoV-2 infection. V lost 6 bases, J lost 3 bases, and 15 bases lay in between. Per germline, CDR1 SQVTM and CDR2 ANQGSEA. CDR3 length: 13 residues. TCRdb independently ran MiXCR on the 5' RACE reads; one entry per CDR3 protein. The data hold around 70,000 distinct CDR3 sequences, with around 12% observed a single time. Sequencing used whole blood. J is TRBJ2-7 and V is TRBV29-1, with D possibly being TRBD1 (6 bases). This TCR came from an adult who was a healthcare worker with PCR-confirmed SARS-CoV-2 infection or an uninfected control (not recorded which). CDR3 nucleotide sequence: TGCAGCGTCGGCGTGGGGGCGGGCTACGAGCAGTACTTC. Amino acids: CSVGVGAGYEQYF.